A single T cell receptor beta chain is shown here with its context. As yet, its antigen is unknown. Germline V CDR1 and CDR2: SGHRS, YFSETQ. This CDR3 is 14 amino acids long. The trim removed 0 bases at V and 2 bases at J, leaving 0 bases unmatched. This PCR relied on a set of 60 Vbeta primers and 13 Jbeta primers. Using immunoSEQ multiplex PCR, the repertoire was profiled, and TCRdb retains in-frame clones only, with some absent. The repertoire shows under 200,000 clones; the top ten hold about 6%. This entry belongs to a study of cytomegalovirus exposure and HLA in healthy donors. Points from the study as a whole: In an earlier analysis, about 87% or about 30%: the productive usage of most TCR beta V segments. Accurate predictions that matched the HLA-A and HLA-B alleles of most subjects were reportedly made from TCR beta sequences. TRBV6-2, TRBV6-3 and some other V segments were unresolvable in 87-base-pair reads. Many donors shared some public TCRs, even though most TCR sequences were rare.

The V and J genes are TRBV5-1 and TRBJ2-7; 9 nucleotides line up with TRBD1. The origin of this receptor is a man aged 30 to 39 in good health and CMV-seronegative. The specimen was PBMCs. CDR3 bases: TGCGCCAGCAGCTTGGGGGACAGGGCCTACGAGCAGTACTTC. Protein sequence: CASSLGDRAYEQYF.